This TCR beta chain was identified during a study of tumor and adjacent non-tumor tissue in lung cancer. General study points: Top 100 clones took a larger repertoire share in normal lung. Tumor TCR diversity, when higher, was linked to shorter survival.

A modified ARM-PCR protocol with three rounds of nested PCR amplified TCRbeta. MiXCR was run by TCRdb on the multiplex PCR reads, yielding one entry per CDR3 protein. The sample holds 100,000 to 150,000 distinct CDR3 sequences, 66% seen once. The template was RNA from unsorted bulk tissue. This clonotype came up a few times. Antigen specificity is unknown. The TCR comes from a man aged 25 to 40 with non-small cell lung cancer. The sample taken for sequencing was lung tumor tissue.

The CDR3 loop reads CASSLSDTQYF. The CDR3 DNA follows: TGTGCCAGCAGCTTGTCAGATACGCAGTATTTT. V is TRBV5-6 and J is TRBJ2-3; D is ambiguous. CDR3 size: 11 residues. V was pared by 1 base and J by 4 bases, with 1 base between. Germline values: CDR1 SGHDT, CDR2 YYEEEE.